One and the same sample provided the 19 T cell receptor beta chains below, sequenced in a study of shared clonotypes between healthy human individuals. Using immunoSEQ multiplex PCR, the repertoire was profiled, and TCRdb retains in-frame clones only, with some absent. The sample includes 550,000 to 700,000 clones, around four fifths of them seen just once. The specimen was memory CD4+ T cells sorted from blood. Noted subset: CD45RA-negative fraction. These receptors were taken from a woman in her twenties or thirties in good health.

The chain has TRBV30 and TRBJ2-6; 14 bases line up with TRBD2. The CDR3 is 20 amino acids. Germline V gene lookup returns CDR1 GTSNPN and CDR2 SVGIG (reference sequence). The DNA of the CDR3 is TGTGCAGGGACAGCGAGGGTGGGACTAGCGGGAGTCTCTGGGGCCAACGTCCTGACTTTC. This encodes CAGTARVGLAGVSGANVLTF.

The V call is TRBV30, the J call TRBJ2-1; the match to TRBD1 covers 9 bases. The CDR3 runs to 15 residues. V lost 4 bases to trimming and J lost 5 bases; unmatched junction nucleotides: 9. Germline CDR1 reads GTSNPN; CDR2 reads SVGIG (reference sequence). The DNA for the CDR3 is TGTGCCTGGACCACCGGGACAGGGTTACACAATGAGCAGTTCTTC. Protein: CAWTTGTGLHNEQFF.

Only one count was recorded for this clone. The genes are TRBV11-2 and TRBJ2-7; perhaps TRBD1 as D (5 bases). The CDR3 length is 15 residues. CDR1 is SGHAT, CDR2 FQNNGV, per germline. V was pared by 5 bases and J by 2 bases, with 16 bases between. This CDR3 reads CASSLGQLKTYEQYF. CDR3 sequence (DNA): TGTGCCAGCAGCCTGGGGCAGCTTAAAACCTACGAGCAGTACTTC.

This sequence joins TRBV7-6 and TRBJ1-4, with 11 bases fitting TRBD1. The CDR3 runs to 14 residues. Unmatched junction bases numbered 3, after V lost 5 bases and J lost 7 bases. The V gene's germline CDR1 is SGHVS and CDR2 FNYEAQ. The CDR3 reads CASSMGQGGEKLFF. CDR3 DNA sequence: TGTGCCAGCAGCATGGGACAGGGGGGTGAAAAACTGTTTTTT.

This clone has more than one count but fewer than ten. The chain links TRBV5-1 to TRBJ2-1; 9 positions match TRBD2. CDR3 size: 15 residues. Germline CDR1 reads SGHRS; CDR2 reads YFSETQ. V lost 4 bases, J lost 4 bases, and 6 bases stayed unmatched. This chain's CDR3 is CASSPGAGGYNEQFF. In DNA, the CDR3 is TGCGCCAGCAGCCCCGGGGCGGGAGGGTACAATGAGCAGTTCTTC.

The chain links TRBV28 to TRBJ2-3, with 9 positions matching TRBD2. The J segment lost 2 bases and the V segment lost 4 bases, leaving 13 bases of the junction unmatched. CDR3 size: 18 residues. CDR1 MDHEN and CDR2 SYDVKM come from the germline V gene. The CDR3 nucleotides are TGTGCCAGCAGTTCATCTTTAGGGCTAGCGGGACTCACAGATACGCAGTATTTT. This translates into CASSSSLGLAGLTDTQYF.

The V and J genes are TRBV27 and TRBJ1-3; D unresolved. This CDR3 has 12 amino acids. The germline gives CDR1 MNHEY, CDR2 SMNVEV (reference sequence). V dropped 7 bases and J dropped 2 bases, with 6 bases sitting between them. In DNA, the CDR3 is TGTGCCAGCAAGAGCCCTGGAAACACCATATATTTT. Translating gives CASKSPGNTIYF.

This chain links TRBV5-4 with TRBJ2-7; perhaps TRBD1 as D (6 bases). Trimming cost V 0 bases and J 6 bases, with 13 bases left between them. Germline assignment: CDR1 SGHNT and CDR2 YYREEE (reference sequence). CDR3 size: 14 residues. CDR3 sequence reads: CASSLETGRGEQYF. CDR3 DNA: TGTGCCAGCAGCTTGGAGACAGGCAGGGGCGAGCAGTACTTC.

The CDR3 DNA reads TGTGCCAGCACCGGACTAGCGGGAACCGGGGAGCTGTTTTTT. Its protein is CASTGLAGTGELFF. The rearrangement joins TRBV14 to TRBJ2-2, with 12 nucleotides matching TRBD2. V shed 7 bases and J 5 bases; nucleotides not matched to a gene: 2. In germline, CDR1 is SGHDN, CDR2 FVKESK. The CDR3 contains 14 residues.

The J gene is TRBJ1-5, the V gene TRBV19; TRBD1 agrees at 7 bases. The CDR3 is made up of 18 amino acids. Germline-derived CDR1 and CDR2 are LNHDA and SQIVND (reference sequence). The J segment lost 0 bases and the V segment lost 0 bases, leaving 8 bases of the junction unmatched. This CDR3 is CASSIDGRGWHSNQPQHF. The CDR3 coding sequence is TGTGCCAGTAGTATAGATGGCAGGGGGTGGCATAGCAATCAGCCCCAGCATTTT.

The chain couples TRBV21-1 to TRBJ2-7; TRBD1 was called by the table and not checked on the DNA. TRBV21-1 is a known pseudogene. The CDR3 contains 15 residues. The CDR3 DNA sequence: TGTGCCAGCAGCAAAAAGGACACCCACCCCTACGAGCAGTACTTC. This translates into CASSKKDTHPYEQYF.

The CDR3 region is CASSFWSVNYGYTF. CDR3 DNA: TGCGCCAGCAGCTTCTGGAGTGTTAACTATGGCTACACCTTC. J is TRBJ1-2 and V is TRBV5-1; D is unclear. The CDR3 has 14 residues. Germline V lookup: CDR1 SGHRS, CDR2 YFSETQ. Trimming removed 2 bases at V and 1 base at J, with 9 bases between.

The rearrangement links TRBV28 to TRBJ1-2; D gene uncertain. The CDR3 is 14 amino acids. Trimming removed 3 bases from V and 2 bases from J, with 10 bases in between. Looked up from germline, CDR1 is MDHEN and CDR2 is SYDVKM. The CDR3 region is CASSFRGLNYGYTF. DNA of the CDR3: TGTGCCAGCAGTTTCAGAGGGCTAAACTATGGCTACACCTTC.

The CDR3 DNA follows: TGTGCCAGCAGCTTGGCTAGCGAAGATACGCAGTATTTT. It codes for CASSLASEDTQYF. This chain links TRBV5-5 with TRBJ2-3; tentatively, D is TRBD2 (6 bases). The CDR3 covers 13 residues. Germline assignment: CDR1 SGHKS and CDR2 YYEKEE (reference sequence). V lost 0 bases and J 5 bases, leaving 7 bases between the germline ends.

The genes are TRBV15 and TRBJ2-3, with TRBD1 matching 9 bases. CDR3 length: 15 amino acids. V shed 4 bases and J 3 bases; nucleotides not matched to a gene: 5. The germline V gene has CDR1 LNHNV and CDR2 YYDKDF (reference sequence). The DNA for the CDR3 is TGTGCCACCAGCAAAAGGGACAGGGCGACAGATACGCAGTATTTT. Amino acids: CATSKRDRATDTQYF.

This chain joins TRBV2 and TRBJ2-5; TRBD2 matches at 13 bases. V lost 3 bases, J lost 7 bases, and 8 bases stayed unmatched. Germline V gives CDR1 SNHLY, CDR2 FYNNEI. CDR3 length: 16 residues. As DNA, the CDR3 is TGTGCCAGCAGTGATTGGACTAGCGGGGGAGGAGGGACCCAGTACTTC. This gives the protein CASSDWTSGGGGTQYF.

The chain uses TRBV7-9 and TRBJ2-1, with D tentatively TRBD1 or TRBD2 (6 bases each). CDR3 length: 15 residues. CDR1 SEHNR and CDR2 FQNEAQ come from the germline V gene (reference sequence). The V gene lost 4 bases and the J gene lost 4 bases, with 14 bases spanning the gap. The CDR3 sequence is CASSSMPGAYNEQFF. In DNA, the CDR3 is TGTGCCAGCAGCTCGATGCCGGGGGCATACAATGAGCAGTTCTTC.

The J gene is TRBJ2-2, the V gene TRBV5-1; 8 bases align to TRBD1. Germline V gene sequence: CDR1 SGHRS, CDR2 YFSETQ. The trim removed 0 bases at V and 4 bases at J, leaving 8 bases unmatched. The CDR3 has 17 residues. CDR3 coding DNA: TGCGCCAGCAGCTTGGCCAATCTGGGACAGGCCACCGGGGAGCTGTTTTTT. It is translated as CASSLANLGQATGELFF.

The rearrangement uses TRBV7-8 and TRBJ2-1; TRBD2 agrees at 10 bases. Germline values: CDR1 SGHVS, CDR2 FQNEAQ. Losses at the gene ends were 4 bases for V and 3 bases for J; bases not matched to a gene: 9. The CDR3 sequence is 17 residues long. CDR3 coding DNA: TGTGCCAGCAGCTCCGAAGGACTAGCGGAGATCTACAATGAGCAGTTCTTC. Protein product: CASSSEGLAEIYNEQFF.